These 5 T cell receptor beta chains were all obtained from the same sample, sequenced in a study of shared clonotypes between healthy human individuals. Clones were read by immunoSEQ multiplex PCR, and TCRdb kept only the in-frame ones, dropping some. The sample holds millions of clones, over 85% seen once. The sequenced material came from naive CD4+ T cells sorted from blood. Sample subset: CD45RA+ positively selected. These receptors originate from a man between 18 and 35 years old in good health.

J is TRBJ1-1 and V is TRBV5-8; no firm D call. There are 17 residues in the CDR3. The ends were cut back, 1 base at V and 3 bases at J, with 19 bases in the middle. Germline V gene lookup returns CDR1 SGHTS and CDR2 YDEGEE. The CDR3 loop is CASSLSLEKETYTEAFF. As DNA, the CDR3 is TGTGCCAGCAGCTTGTCCCTGGAGAAAGAAACATACACTGAAGCTTTCTTT.

The rearrangement uses TRBV18 and TRBJ1-6, with D possibly being TRBD1 (6 bases). Germline V gene data show CDR1 as KGHSH and CDR2 as LQKENI. Trimming pared 6 bases from V and 10 bases from J, leaving 16 bases between. This CDR3 comprises 14 residues. CDR3 sequence: CASSSGDQGSPLHF. The CDR3 DNA reads TGTGCCAGCTCCTCAGGGGACCAGGGCTCACCCCTCCACTTT.

In the case of this clone: The junction does not match germline at one end; this may be a read error. The chain combines TRBV7-7 with TRBJ2-2, with no clear D. CDR3 size: 12 residues. Germline V gene sequence: CDR1 SSHAT, CDR2 FNYEAQ (reference sequence). The chain's CDR3 is CASSSEAGELFF. DNA for the CDR3: TGTGCTAGCAGCTCTGAGGCCGGGGAGCTGTTTTTT.

The CDR3 DNA sequence: TGTGCCAGCATCGCGGGGCAGCCTTCCTACGAGCAGTACTTC. It specifies CASIAGQPSYEQYF. The V gene is TRBV27, the J gene TRBJ2-7, with D possibly TRBD2 on 6 matching bases. The V gene's germline CDR1 is MNHEY and CDR2 SMNVEV (reference sequence). Trimming cost V 7 bases and J 1 base, with 14 bases left between them. The CDR3 contains 14 residues.

The V call is TRBV5-4, the J call TRBJ1-2; D unresolved. The V and J ends lost 1 base and 6 bases respectively, with 10 bases between them. Germline loops: CDR1 SGHNT, CDR2 YYREEE (reference sequence). The CDR3 has 13 residues. CDR3 nucleotide sequence: TGTGCCAGCAGCTTGTGGATACTGGATGGCTACACCTTC. It translates to CASSLWILDGYTF.